One TCR beta chain is described in this entry. The target antigen is unknown. Hyperthyroidism had been newly diagnosed in patients aged 18 to 65, and its duration was under 2 months. Researchers amplified the TCR beta CDR3 regions from RNA transcripts. During a first-round RT-PCR of the TCR CDR3, the HTBI primer set was used. Each CDR3 protein gets one entry after TCRdb re-called the multiplex PCR reads with MiXCR. This sample carries about 500,000 distinct CDR3 sequences, 16% of them seen once, and the ten largest clones take about 20%. The junction had 7 bases not matched to a gene; V was cut back by 5 bases and J by 4 bases. CDR3 length: 17 amino acids. The source of the sample is a study of T cells in Graves' hyperthyroidism and ophthalmopathy. Study findings and constraints: Blood shared most expanded thyroid clonotypes above 0.001. A model of 13 V-J features distinguished ophthalmopathy from stable hyperthyroidism.

Sequenced material: blood. The receptor was derived from a woman aged 18-29 years with Graves' hyperthyroidism. The rearrangement links TRBV12-3 or TRBV12-4 to TRBJ1-6, with 11 nucleotides matching TRBD1. The CDR3 sequence is CASSTWTGGIYNSPLHF. CDR3 DNA sequence: TGTGCCAGCAGTACCTGGACAGGGGGCATATATAATTCACCCCTCCACTTT.